Shown below are 3 T cell receptor beta chains from a single sample sequenced in a study of CD8 T cells in ankylosing spondylitis. Via MiXCR, TCRdb re-called the 5' RACE reads, giving one row per CDR3 protein. The profile shows roughly 180,000 distinct CDR3 sequences, 10% to 15% of them singletons. Input material: blood, either unsorted or a sorted T cell fraction (not recorded which). The origin of the receptors is a female donor with ankylosing spondylitis or in good health (not recorded which).

Many counts were recorded for this clonotype. The chain is built from TRBV6-2 or TRBV6-3 and TRBJ2-1; 9 bases align to TRBD1. With V trimmed by 6 bases and J by 8 bases, 8 bases remained unmatched. Germline V gene data show CDR1 as MNHEY and CDR2 as SVGEGT. CDR3 size: 14 residues. The CDR3 DNA reads TGTGCCAGCAGCCACGGGACAGGGTGGGATGAGCAGTTCTTC. Translating it yields CASSHGTGWDEQFF.

This clonotype has at least ten counts. This chain connects TRBV30 to TRBJ2-1; D is uncertain. CDR1 GTSNPN and CDR2 SVGIG come from the germline V gene (reference sequence). This CDR3 comprises 12 residues. The V and J ends lost 3 bases and 6 bases respectively, with 9 bases between them. The CDR3 protein is CAWSPLFNEQFF. CDR3 DNA sequence: TGTGCCTGGAGCCCCCTTTTCAATGAGCAGTTCTTC.

This clonotype was recorded at least ten times. The junction shows a germline mismatch at one end, possibly a read error. The rearrangement uses TRBV20-1 and TRBJ2-1; possible D gene TRBD2, 5 bases. CDR1 and CDR2 (germline): DFQATT, SNEGSKA (reference sequence). This CDR3 contains 15 residues. CDR3 nucleotide sequence: TGCAGTGCTGGAGACTCGGGGAGCTCCTACAATGAGCAGTTCTTC. The encoded protein is CSAGDSGSSYNEQFF.